The rows below give T cell receptor beta chains drawn from one sample of a study of blood T cell repertoires in COVID-19. The table came from immunoSEQ multiplex PCR; TCRdb's copy has only in-frame clones and leaves some out. The data contain 150,000 to 200,000 clones, roughly 90% of them singletons. Sequencing was performed on PBMCs or T cells enriched from blood (not recorded which). Every receptor here comes from a human donor with acute COVID-19. The donor label of this sample is uncertain. CDR3s leave out the opening cysteine and the closing phenylalanine or tryptophan. Fields, in order: V gene, J gene, CDR3 protein.

TRBV30	TRBJ1-3	AWNDRVNTIY
TRBV11-3	TRBJ2-2	ASSSRDRSSTGELF
TRBV6-2/TRBV6-3	TRBJ2-1	ASSYSQGNEQF
TRBV7-6	TRBJ2-2	ASSLEGGRSGELF
TRBV18	TRBJ1-2	ASSPERANYGYT
TRBV5-6	TRBJ2-7	ASSFGQGNYEQY
TRBV30	TRBJ1-2	AWRPTGGGYT
TRBV18	TRBJ2-7	ASSPWDRNTYEQY
TRBV2	TRBJ2-2	ASSARDIPNTGELF
TRBV5-1	TRBJ1-1	ASGQGQGRTEAF
TRBV7-2	TRBJ2-1	ASSLRLQELSYNEQF
TRBV7-2	TRBJ1-2	ASSPTTGNYGYT
TRBV5-4	TRBJ1-4	ASSSGQAYEKLF
TRBV28	TRBJ1-2	ASSLRGGGYT
TRBV30	TRBJ2-7	AWSFPEVSYEQY
TRBV5-6	TRBJ1-1	ASSNQGAGETEAF
TRBV5-1	TRBJ2-5	ASCMGSGSQETQY
TRBV6-5	TRBJ2-7	ASRDGQNTYEQY
TRBV2	TRBJ1-2	ASSRTAANYGYT
TRBV7-2	TRBJ2-3	ASSSTAGGPGTDTQY